Shown below are 5 T cell receptor beta chains from a single sample sequenced in a study of patients and donors after allogeneic stem cell transplantation. TCRdb recomputed calls from the RT-PCR reads with MiXCR, one row per CDR3 protein. The sample yields 150,000 to 250,000 distinct CDR3 sequences, more than 35% seen once. Source material: blood, either unsorted or a sorted T cell fraction (not recorded which). These TCRs come from a human donor who was either an allogeneic HSCT recipient or a stem cell or donor lymphocyte infusion donor (not recorded which). It is not recorded whose cells these are; they may come from a transplant donor.

V gene TRBV13 combines with J gene TRBJ2-7, with 10 bases fitting TRBD2. The V gene end was trimmed by 2 bases and the J gene end by 5 bases; junction bases not matched to a gene: 3. Germline V CDR1 and CDR2: PRHDT, FYEKMQ (reference sequence). CDR3 length: 14 amino acids. This chain's CDR3 is CASSLLLAGDEQYF. Written as DNA, the CDR3 is TGTGCCAGCAGCTTATTGCTAGCGGGAGACGAGCAGTACTTC.

The genes are TRBV20-1 and TRBJ2-1, with 8 positions matching TRBD2. The germline V gene has CDR1 DFQATT and CDR2 SNEGSKA (reference sequence). The V segment lost 1 base and the J segment 7 bases; nucleotides outside the gene matches: 9. The CDR3 contains 15 residues. Written as DNA, the CDR3 is TGCAGTGCTAGAGGTGTCCCGAGACTAGCGAATGAGCAGTTCTTC. Its translation: CSARGVPRLANEQFF.

This clonotype was seen only a few times. V gene TRBV20-1 combines with J gene TRBJ1-2; D is undetermined. Germline CDR1 reads DFQATT; CDR2 reads SNEGSKA (reference sequence). V shed 7 bases and J shed 6 bases, with 9 bases lying between them. The CDR3 runs to 10 residues. The CDR3 DNA reads as TGCAGTGTCGCCTTGGATGGCTACACCTTC. Translated, it gives CSVALDGYTF.

The genes are TRBV9 and TRBJ2-2; unclear D gene. The length of the CDR3 is 15 residues. Germline-derived CDR1 and CDR2 are SGDLS and YYNGEE. V was clipped by 2 bases and J by 2 bases, with 10 bases between them. This CDR3 is CASSVRQKNTGELFF. The CDR3 nucleotides are TGTGCCAGCAGCGTCCGGCAGAAAAACACCGGGGAGCTGTTTTTT.

The rearrangement links TRBV12-3 or TRBV12-4 to TRBJ2-7, with D perhaps matching TRBD2 (5 bases). The CDR3 spans 11 residues. V was pared by 10 bases and J by 6 bases, with 13 bases between. The CDR3 loop reads CATSLRGEQYF. The CDR3 nucleotides read TGTGCCACCTCCCTCCGGGGCGAGCAGTACTTC.